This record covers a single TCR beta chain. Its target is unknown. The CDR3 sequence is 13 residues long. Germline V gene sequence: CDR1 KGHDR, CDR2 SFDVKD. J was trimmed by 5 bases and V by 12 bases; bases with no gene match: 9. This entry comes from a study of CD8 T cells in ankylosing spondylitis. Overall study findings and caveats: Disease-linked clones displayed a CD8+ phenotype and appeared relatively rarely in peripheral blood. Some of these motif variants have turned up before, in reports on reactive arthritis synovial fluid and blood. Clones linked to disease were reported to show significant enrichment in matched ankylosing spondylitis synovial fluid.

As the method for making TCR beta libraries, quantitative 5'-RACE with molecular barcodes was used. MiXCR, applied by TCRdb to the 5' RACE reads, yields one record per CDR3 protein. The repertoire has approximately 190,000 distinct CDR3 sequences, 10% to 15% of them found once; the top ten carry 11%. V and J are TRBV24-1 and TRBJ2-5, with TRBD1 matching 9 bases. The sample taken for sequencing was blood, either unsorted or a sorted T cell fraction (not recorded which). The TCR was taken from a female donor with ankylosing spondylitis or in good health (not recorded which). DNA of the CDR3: TGTGCCTCTTCGACAGGGGGGTGGGAGACCCAGTACTTC. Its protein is CASSTGGWETQYF.